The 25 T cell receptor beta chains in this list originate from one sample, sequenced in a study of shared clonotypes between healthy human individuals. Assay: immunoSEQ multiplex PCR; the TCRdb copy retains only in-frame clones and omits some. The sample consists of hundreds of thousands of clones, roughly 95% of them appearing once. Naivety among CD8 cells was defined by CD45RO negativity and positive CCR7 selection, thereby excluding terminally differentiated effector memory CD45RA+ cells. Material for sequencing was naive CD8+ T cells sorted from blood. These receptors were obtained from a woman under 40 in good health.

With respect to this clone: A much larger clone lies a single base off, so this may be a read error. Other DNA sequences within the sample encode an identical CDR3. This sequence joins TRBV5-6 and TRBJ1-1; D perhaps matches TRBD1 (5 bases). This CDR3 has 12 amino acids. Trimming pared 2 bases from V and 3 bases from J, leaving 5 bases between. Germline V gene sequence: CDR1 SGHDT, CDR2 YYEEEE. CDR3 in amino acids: CASSLGDTEAFF. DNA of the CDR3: TGTGCCAGCAGCTTAGGGGACACTGAAGCTTTCTTT.

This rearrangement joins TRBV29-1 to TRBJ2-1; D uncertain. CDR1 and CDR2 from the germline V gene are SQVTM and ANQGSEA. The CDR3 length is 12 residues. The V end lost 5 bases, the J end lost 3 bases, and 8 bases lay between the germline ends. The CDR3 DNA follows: TGCAGCGTTAACAGTGACTACAATGAGCAGTTCTTC. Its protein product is CSVNSDYNEQFF.

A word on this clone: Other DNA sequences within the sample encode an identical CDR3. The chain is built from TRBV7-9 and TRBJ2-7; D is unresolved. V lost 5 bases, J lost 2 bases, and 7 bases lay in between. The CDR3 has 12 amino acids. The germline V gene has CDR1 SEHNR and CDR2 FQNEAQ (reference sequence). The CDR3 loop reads CASSPPTYEQYF. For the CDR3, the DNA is TGTGCCAGCAGCCCCCCCACCTACGAGCAGTACTTC.

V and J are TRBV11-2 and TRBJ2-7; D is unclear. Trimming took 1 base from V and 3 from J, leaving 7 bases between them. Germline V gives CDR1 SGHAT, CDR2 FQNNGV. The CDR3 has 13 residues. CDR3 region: CASSLVTIYEQYF. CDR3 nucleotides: TGTGCCAGCAGCTTAGTAACGATCTACGAGCAGTACTTC.

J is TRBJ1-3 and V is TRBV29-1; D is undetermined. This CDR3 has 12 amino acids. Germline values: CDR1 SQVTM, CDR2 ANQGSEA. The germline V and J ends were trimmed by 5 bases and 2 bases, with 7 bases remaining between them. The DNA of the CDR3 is TGCAGCGTTTTTGGGACTGGAAACACCATATATTTT. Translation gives CSVFGTGNTIYF.

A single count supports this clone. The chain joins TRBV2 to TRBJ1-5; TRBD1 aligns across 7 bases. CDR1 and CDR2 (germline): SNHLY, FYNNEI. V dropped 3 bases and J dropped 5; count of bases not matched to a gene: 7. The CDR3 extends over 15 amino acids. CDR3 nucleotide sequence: TGTGCCAGCAGTGATCGTCAGGGGGTTGATCAGCCCCAGCATTTT. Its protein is CASSDRQGVDQPQHF.

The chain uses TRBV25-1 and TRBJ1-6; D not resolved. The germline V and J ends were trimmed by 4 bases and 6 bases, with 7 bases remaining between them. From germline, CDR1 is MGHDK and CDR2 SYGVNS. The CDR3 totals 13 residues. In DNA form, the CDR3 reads TGTGCCAGCAGTGGTATCTTTAATTCACCCCTCCACTTT. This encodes CASSGIFNSPLHF.

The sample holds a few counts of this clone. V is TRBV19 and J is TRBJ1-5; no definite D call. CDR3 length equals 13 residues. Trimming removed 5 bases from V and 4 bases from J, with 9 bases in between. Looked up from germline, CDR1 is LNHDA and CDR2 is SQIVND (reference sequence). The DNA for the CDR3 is TGTGCCAGTAGTCAGTCCATAAATCAGCCCCAGCATTTT. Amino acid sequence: CASSQSINQPQHF.

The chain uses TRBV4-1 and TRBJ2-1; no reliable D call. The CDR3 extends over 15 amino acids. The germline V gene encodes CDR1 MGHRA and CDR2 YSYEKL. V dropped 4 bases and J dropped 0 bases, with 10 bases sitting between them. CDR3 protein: CASSRHSGSYNEQFF. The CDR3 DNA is TGCGCCAGCAGCCGACATAGTGGCTCCTACAATGAGCAGTTCTTC.

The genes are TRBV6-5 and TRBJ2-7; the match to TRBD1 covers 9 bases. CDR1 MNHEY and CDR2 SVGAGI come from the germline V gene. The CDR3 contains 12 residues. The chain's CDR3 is CVGTGPSDEQYF. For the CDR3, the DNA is TGTGTCGGGACAGGGCCTTCGGACGAGCAGTACTTC.

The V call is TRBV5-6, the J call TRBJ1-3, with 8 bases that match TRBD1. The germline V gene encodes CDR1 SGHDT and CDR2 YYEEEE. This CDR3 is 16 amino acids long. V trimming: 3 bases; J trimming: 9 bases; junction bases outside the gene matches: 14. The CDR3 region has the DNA TGTGCCAGCAGCTCATGGGGAGACAGGGGCTCCGGCACCATATATTTT. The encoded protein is CASSSWGDRGSGTIYF.

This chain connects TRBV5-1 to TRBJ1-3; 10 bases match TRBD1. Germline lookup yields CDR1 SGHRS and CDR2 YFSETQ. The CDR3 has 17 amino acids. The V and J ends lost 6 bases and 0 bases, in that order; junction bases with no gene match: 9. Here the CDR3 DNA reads TGCGCCAGCAAACGGGGGACAGGGGTATCCTCTGGAAACACCATATATTTT. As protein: CASKRGTGVSSGNTIYF.

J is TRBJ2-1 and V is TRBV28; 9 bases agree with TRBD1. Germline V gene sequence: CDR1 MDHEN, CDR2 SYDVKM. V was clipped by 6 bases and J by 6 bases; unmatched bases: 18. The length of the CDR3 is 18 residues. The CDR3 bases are TGTGCCAGCAGGTTTATTAGTTCCGGGACAGGGAACGGCAATGAGCAGTTCTTC. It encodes CASRFISSGTGNGNEQFF.

The CDR3 bases are TGTGCCAGCAGTTCGTCCTTCGGGGAGCTGAACACTGAAGCTTTCTTT. It encodes CASSSSFGELNTEAFF. This chain uses TRBV27 with TRBJ1-1, with unresolved D. The germline gives CDR1 MNHEY, CDR2 SMNVEV (reference sequence). V lost 4 bases to trimming and J lost 0 bases, with 15 bases between them. There are 16 residues in the CDR3.

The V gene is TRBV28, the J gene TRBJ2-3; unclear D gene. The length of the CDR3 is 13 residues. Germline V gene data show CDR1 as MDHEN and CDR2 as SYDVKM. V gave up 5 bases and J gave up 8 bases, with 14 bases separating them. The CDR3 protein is CASSSLLLGTQYF. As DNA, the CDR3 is TGTGCCAGCAGTAGCCTACTTCTAGGTACGCAGTATTTT.

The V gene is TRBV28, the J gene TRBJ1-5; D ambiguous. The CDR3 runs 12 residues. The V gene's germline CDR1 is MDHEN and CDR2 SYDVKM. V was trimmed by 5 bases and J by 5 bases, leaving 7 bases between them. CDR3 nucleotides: TGTGCCAGCAGTCCCCCCGATCAGCCCCAGCATTTT. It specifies CASSPPDQPQHF.

The DNA for the CDR3 is TGTGCCAGCAGCCTAAGGGAGGTTGCCAGGTACGAGCAGTACTTC. The encoded protein is CASSLREVARYEQYF. The chain has TRBV28 and TRBJ2-7, with a tentative D call TRBD2 (6 bases). V was shortened by 6 bases and J by 4 bases, with 19 bases between the two germline ends. The CDR3 loop spans 15 amino acids. CDR1 and CDR2 (germline): MDHEN, SYDVKM.

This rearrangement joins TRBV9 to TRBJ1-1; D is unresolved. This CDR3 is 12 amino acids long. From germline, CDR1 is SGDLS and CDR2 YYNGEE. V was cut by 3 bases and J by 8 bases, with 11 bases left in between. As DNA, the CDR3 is TGTGCCAGCAGCGACCAGACACAGGAAGCTTTCTTT. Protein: CASSDQTQEAFF.

The DNA of the CDR3 is TGTGCCAGCAGCTTAGTAGGAGTAGAGACTGAAGCTTTCTTT. Its translation: CASSLVGVETEAFF. The chain carries TRBV7-8 and TRBJ1-1; D gene unclear. V was pared by 1 base and J by 5 bases, with 11 bases between. CDR3 size: 14 residues. The germline V gene has CDR1 SGHVS and CDR2 FQNEAQ.

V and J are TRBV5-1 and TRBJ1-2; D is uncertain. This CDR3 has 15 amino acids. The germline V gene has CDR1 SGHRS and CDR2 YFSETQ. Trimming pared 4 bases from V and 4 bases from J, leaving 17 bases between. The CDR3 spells CASSEVAGALYGYTF. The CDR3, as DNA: TGCGCCAGCAGCGAGGTGGCAGGAGCTCTCTATGGCTACACCTTC.

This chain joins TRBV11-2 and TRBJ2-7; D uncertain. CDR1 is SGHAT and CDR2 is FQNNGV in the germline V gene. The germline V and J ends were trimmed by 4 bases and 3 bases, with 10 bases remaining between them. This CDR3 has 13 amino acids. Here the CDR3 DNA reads TGTGCCAGCAGCTCGGCCTTCAGCTACGAGCAGTACTTC. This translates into CASSSAFSYEQYF.

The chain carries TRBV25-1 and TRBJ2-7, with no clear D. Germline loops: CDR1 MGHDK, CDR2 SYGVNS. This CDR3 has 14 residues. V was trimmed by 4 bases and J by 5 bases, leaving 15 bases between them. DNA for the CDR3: TGTGCCAGCAGTGTCTATCGAGATGGCGACGAGCAGTACTTC. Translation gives CASSVYRDGDEQYF.

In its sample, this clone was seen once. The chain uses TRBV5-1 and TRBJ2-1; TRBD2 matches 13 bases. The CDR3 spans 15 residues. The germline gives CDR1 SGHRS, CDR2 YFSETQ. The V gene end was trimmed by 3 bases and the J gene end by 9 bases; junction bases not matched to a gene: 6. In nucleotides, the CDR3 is TGCGCCAGCAGCTGGACTAGCGGGAGAATTATTGAGCAGTTCTTC. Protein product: CASSWTSGRIIEQFF. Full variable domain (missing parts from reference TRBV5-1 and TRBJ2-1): KAGVTQTPRYLIKTRGQQVTLSCSPISGHRSVSWYQQTPGQGLQFLFEYFSETQRNKGNFPGRFSGRQFSNSRSEMNVSTLELGDSALYLCASSWTSGRIIEQFFGPGTRLTVL.

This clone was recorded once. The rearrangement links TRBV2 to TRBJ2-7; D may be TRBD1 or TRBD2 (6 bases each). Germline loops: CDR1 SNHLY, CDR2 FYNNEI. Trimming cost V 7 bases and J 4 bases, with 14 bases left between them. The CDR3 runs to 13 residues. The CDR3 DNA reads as TGTGCCAGCAACCCTGGGGGGCCATACGAGCAGTACTTC. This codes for CASNPGGPYEQYF. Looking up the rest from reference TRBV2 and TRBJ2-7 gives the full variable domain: EPEVTQTPSHQVTQMGQEVILRCVPISNHLYFYWYRQILGQKVEFLVSFYNNEISEKSEIFDDQFSVERPDGSNFTLKIRSTKLEDSAMYFCASNPGGPYEQYFGPGTRLTVT.

The CDR3, as DNA: TGTGCCAGCAGCCCGGGGACAGGGGGCGCTCGGCGGGAGAGGGCCTCCTACGAGCAGTACTTC. Protein: CASSPGTGGARRERASYEQYF. The chain recombines TRBV4-2 with TRBJ2-7, with 12 bases that match TRBD1. The CDR3 extends over 21 amino acids. Per germline, CDR1 LGHNA and CDR2 YNFKEQ. With 4 bases clipped from V and 0 bases from J, the junction kept 19 bases outside the gene matches.